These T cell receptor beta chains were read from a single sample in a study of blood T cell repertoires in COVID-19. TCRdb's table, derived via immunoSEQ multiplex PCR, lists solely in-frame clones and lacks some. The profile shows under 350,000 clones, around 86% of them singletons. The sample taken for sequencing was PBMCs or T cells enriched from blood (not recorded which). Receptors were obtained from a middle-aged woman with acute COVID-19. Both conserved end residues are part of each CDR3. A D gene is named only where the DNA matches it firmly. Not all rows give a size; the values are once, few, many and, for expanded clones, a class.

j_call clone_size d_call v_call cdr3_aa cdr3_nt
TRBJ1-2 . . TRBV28 CASSFAANYGYTF TGTGCCAGCAGTTTCGCGGCCAACTATGGCTACACCTTC
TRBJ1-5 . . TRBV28 CASSLLGAYQPQHF TGTGCCAGCAGTTTGCTAGGGGCCTATCAGCCCCAGCATTTT
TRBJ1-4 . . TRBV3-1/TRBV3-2 CASSRGGGTAGTNEKLFF TGTGCCAGCAGCCGTGGTGGCGGGACGGCGGGAACTAATGAAAAACTGTTTTTT
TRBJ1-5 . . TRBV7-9 CASSLGSGWNQPQHF TGTGCCAGCAGCTTAGGATCGGGGTGGAATCAGCCCCAGCATTTT
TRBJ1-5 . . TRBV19 CASSLSGVGNQPQHF TGTGCCAGTAGTCTTTCCGGGGTCGGCAATCAGCCCCAGCATTTT
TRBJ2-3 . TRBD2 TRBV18 CASSRLAGTGTDTQYF TGTGCCAGCTCCCGACTAGCCGGGACTGGCACAGATACGCAGTATTTT
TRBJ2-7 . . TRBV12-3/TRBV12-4 CASSLGARYEQYF TGTGCCAGCAGTTTGGGAGCCAGATACGAGCAGTACTTC
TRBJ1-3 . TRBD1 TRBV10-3 CAIRDRGPSGNTIYF TGTGCCATCAGGGACAGGGGGCCATCTGGAAACACCATATATTTT
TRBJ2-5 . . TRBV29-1 CSGRSWETQYF TGCAGCGGTAGATCCTGGGAGACCCAGTACTTC
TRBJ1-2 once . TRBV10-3 CAISESTETYGYTF TGTGCCATCAGTGAGTCGACAGAAACCTATGGCTACACCTTC
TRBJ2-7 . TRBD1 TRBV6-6 CASSPQRQGIPYEQYF TGTGCCAGCAGTCCCCAAAGACAGGGGATACCCTACGAGCAGTACTTC
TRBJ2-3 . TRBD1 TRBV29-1 CSVRTGSADTQYF TGCAGCGTGAGGACAGGGAGCGCAGATACGCAGTATTTT
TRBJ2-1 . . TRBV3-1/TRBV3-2 CASSQRGYNEQFF TGTGCCAGCAGCCAAAGAGGGTACAATGAGCAGTTCTTC
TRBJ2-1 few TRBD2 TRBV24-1 CATSDTSGSMVNEQFF TGTGCCACCAGTGACACGAGCGGGAGTATGGTAAATGAGCAGTTCTTC
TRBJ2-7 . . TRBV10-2 CASRQGEAYEQYF TGCGCCAGCAGGCAGGGTGAAGCCTACGAGCAGTACTTC